One sample yielded the 15 T cell receptor beta chains listed below, sequenced in a study of blood T cell repertoires in COVID-19. Clones were read by immunoSEQ multiplex PCR, and TCRdb kept only the in-frame ones, dropping some. The table records approximately 140,000 clones, roughly 90% of them present only once. Sequencing input: peripheral blood. The receptors were sampled from a human donor in a cohort sampled during active COVID-19.

This chain links TRBV5-5 with TRBJ2-1, with TRBD2 identical over 11 bases. The CDR3 has 16 residues. The germline gives CDR1 SGHKS, CDR2 YYEKEE (reference sequence). The V gene end was trimmed by 4 bases and the J gene end by 0 bases; junction bases not matched to a gene: 3. CDR3 nucleotide sequence: TGTGCCAGCAGCGATAGCGGGGGGGTCTCCTACAATGAGCAGTTCTTC. Translating gives CASSDSGGVSYNEQFF.

CDR3 nucleotides: TGTGCCAGCAGCTCACCAGGACAGGGGGCTAACACCGGGGAGCTGTTTTTT. It codes for CASSSPGQGANTGELFF. This chain joins TRBV7-8 and TRBJ2-2, with TRBD1 matching over 11 bases. CDR3 length equals 17 residues. The V segment lost 4 bases and the J segment 2 bases; nucleotides outside the gene matches: 6. Germline assignment: CDR1 SGHVS and CDR2 FQNEAQ. Drawing the rest from reference TRBV7-8 and TRBJ2-2, the complete variable domain is GAGVSQSPRYKVAKRGQDVALRCDPISGHVSLFWYQQALGQGPEFLTYFQNEAQLDKSGLPSDRFFAERPEGSVSTLKIQRTQQEDSAVYLCASSSPGQGANTGELFFGEGSRLTVL.

Remarks on this clone: A much bigger clone sits one base away, suggesting this may be a read error. The chain is built from TRBV5-6 and TRBJ2-3; TRBD1 aligns across 8 bases. CDR1 and CDR2 from the germline V gene are SGHDT and YYEEEE. The length of the CDR3 is 14 residues. Trimming removed 4 bases from V and 3 bases from J; junction bases left unmatched: 4. The DNA for the CDR3 is TGTGCCAGCAGCCCCGGACAGGGAACAGATACGCAGTATTTT. This codes for CASSPGQGTDTQYF.

The chain links TRBV5-1 to TRBJ1-1; 9 positions match TRBD1. CDR3 length: 14 residues. J was trimmed by 8 bases and V by 5 bases; bases with no gene match: 10. Germline lookup yields CDR1 SGHRS and CDR2 YFSETQ. CDR3: CASRVQGAGSEAFF. As DNA, the CDR3 is TGCGCCAGCAGAGTACAGGGGGCCGGGTCAGAAGCTTTCTTT.

The CDR3 reads CASSEGLAGISEQFF. The CDR3 DNA reads as TGTGCCAGCAGTGAGGGACTAGCGGGAATAAGTGAGCAGTTCTTC. The V call is TRBV2, the J call TRBJ2-1, with 13 bases that match TRBD2. V shed 3 bases, J shed 9 bases, and the junction held 5 bases outside the gene matches. The CDR3 is 15 amino acids. The germline CDR1 and CDR2 sequences are SNHLY and FYNNEI.

CDR3 sequence (DNA): TGCGCCAGCAGCCTCCGGGACAGATATGAAAAACTGTTTTTT. This encodes CASSLRDRYEKLFF. The V gene is TRBV5-1, the J gene TRBJ1-4; 7 bases match TRBD1. V shed 4 bases, J shed 6 bases, and the junction held 6 bases outside the gene matches. This CDR3 contains 14 residues. The germline V gene has CDR1 SGHRS and CDR2 YFSETQ.

V usage is TRBV10-3 and J usage is TRBJ2-5; 14 bases align to TRBD2. V gave up 6 bases and J gave up 6 bases; unmatched junction bases: 6. Germline V gives CDR1 ENHRY, CDR2 SYGVKD. The CDR3 loop spans 15 amino acids. CDR3 sequence (DNA): TGTGCCATCAGGGGGACTAGCGGGAGCCTCAAGACCCAGTACTTC. This sequence encodes CAIRGTSGSLKTQYF.

CDR3 amino acids: CASSSGLATGEQYF. The CDR3 nucleotides are TGTGCCAGCAGCTCAGGACTAGCGACTGGCGAGCAGTACTTC. The chain couples TRBV11-3 to TRBJ2-7; 9 bases match TRBD2. Per germline, CDR1 SGHNT and CDR2 YENEEA. V dropped 4 bases and J dropped 6; count of bases not matched to a gene: 7. The CDR3 has 14 amino acids.

This clone occurred many times. The rearrangement joins TRBV3-1 (or the pseudogene TRBV3-2) to TRBJ1-5, with a weak D call TRBD1 (5 bases). Germline CDR1 reads LGHDT; CDR2 reads YNNKEL (reference sequence). The CDR3 runs to 14 residues. V dropped 3 bases and J dropped 6 bases, with 12 bases sitting between them. CDR3: CASSQGRMSQPQHF. The CDR3 DNA reads TGTGCCAGCAGCCAGGGGCGGATGAGTCAGCCCCAGCATTTT.

The CDR3 here is CASTTDSTYTEAFF. Written as DNA, the CDR3 is TGTGCCAGCACCACCGACTCTACGTACACTGAAGCTTTCTTT. The genes are TRBV6-5 and TRBJ1-1; D remains ambiguous. The CDR3 length is 14 residues. V dropped 7 bases and J dropped 3 bases, with 15 bases sitting between them. CDR1 MNHEY and CDR2 SVGAGI come from the germline V gene.

The chain carries TRBV18 and TRBJ1-2; D may be TRBD1 (5 bases). V was pared by 5 bases and J by 5 bases, with 9 bases between. From germline, CDR1 is KGHSH and CDR2 LQKENI. This CDR3 has 12 amino acids. For the CDR3, the DNA is TGTGCCAGCTCAGCGACAGAGTATGGCTACACCTTC. This codes for CASSATEYGYTF.

The V and J genes are TRBV30 and TRBJ1-3, with a tentative D call TRBD1 (6 bases). The germline CDR1 and CDR2 sequences are GTSNPN and SVGIG (reference sequence). This CDR3 is 14 amino acids long. Trimming left V 7 bases short and J 0 bases short, with 13 bases between. Written as DNA, the CDR3 is TGTGCCTTACAGGGTAAAAACTCTGGAAACACCATATATTTT. Translation: CALQGKNSGNTIYF.

V and J are TRBV15 and TRBJ1-4; D perhaps matches TRBD1 (5 bases). The CDR3 covers 15 residues. V was trimmed by 1 base and J by 8 bases, leaving 14 bases between them. Looked up from germline, CDR1 is LNHNV and CDR2 is YYDKDF (reference sequence). Written as DNA, the CDR3 is TGTGCCACCAGCAGAGTAAGGGGCGCCGAGGAAAAACTGTTTTTT. Protein product: CATSRVRGAEEKLFF.

The J gene is TRBJ2-7, the V gene TRBV2; 9 nucleotides line up with TRBD2. The CDR3 sequence is 16 residues long. CDR1 and CDR2 from the germline V gene are SNHLY and FYNNEI. V lost 6 bases and J lost 3; bases outside the gene matches: 12. The CDR3 bases are TGTGCCAGCAGGAAGGGACTAGCTACGGTAGGCTACGAGCAGTACTTC. Residues: CASRKGLATVGYEQYF.

The chain combines TRBV6-4 with TRBJ2-3, with 13 bases aligning to TRBD2. This CDR3 is built from 18 residues. The junction had 9 bases not matched to a gene; V was cut back by 4 bases and J by 2 bases. CDR1 is MRHNA and CDR2 is SNTAGT in the germline V gene. For the CDR3, the DNA is TGTGCCAGCAGTGTACCGACTAGCGGGAGGATCTCCACAGATACGCAGTATTTT. This translates into CASSVPTSGRISTDTQYF.